A single sample gave rise to the 17 T cell receptor beta chains below, sequenced in a study of T-cell reconstitution after alpha-beta-depleted transplantation in children. Preparing the TCRbeta library involved the use of unique molecular identifiers. TCRdb passed the PCR reads through MiXCR, listing each CDR3 protein once. The sample includes 200,000 to 250,000 distinct CDR3 sequences, roughly 7.1% seen only once; the top ten take more than 5.5%. The sequenced sample was PBMCs, obtained before TCRalphabeta/CD19-depleted stem cell transplant. The receptors shown here come from a boy younger than 10 with acute lymphoblastic leukemia, due to receive a stem cell transplant.

This clonotype was recorded many times. J is TRBJ1-1 and V is TRBV10-3; 9 bases fit TRBD1. V was pared by 2 bases and J by 0 bases, with 1 base of the junction left unmatched. CDR3 size: 15 residues. Looked up from germline, CDR1 is ENHRY and CDR2 is SYGVKD. CDR3 nucleotide sequence: TGTGCCATCAGTGAGGGGGACAGGGTGAACACTGAAGCTTTCTTT. It specifies CAISEGDRVNTEAFF.

This clonotype has ten or more counts. This chain connects TRBV29-1 to TRBJ2-3, with D possibly being TRBD2 (7 bases). Germline V gives CDR1 SQVTM, CDR2 ANQGSEA. V dropped 7 bases and J dropped 6 bases, with 11 bases sitting between them. The length of the CDR3 is 11 residues. The CDR3 loop is CSGGGQDTQYF. The CDR3 DNA is TGCAGCGGGGGGGGCCAGGATACGCAGTATTTT.

CDR3: CATNSRGAGETQYF. The CDR3 nucleotides read TGTGCCACCAACTCCAGGGGGGCCGGTGAGACCCAGTACTTC. V and J are TRBV15 and TRBJ2-5; possibly TRBD1 for D (7 bases). Germline CDR1 LNHNV, CDR2 YYDKDF (reference sequence). V was pared by 7 bases and J by 5 bases, with 17 bases between. There are 14 residues in the CDR3.

This clonotype occurred a few times. V gene TRBV6-5 combines with J gene TRBJ2-3, with 7 bases lining up with TRBD2. V shed 0 bases and J 6 bases; nucleotides not matched to a gene: 9. The CDR3 is 16 amino acids. The germline V gene has CDR1 MNHEY and CDR2 SVGAGI. Here the CDR3 DNA reads TGTGCCAGCAGTTACTCGATCGAACTAGCGACCGATACGCAGTATTTT. Translation: CASSYSIELATDTQYF.

The table lists this clonotype with a few counts. The V call is TRBV6-4, the J call TRBJ2-4; TRBD1 aligns across 7 bases. This CDR3 is built from 16 residues. Per the germline V gene, CDR1 is MRHNA and CDR2 is SNTAGT. V lost 6 bases to trimming and J lost 4 bases; unmatched junction nucleotides: 12. CDR3: CASRSRQGESKNIQYF. The CDR3, as DNA: TGTGCCAGCAGGAGCCGACAGGGAGAGTCTAAAAACATTCAGTACTTC.

This clonotype has ten or more counts. CDR3 protein: CASRRLADNEQFF. As DNA, the CDR3 is TGCGCCAGCCGGCGACTAGCGGACAATGAGCAGTTCTTC. The V and J genes are TRBV5-1 and TRBJ2-1; 9 nucleotides line up with TRBD2. With 7 bases clipped from V and 5 bases from J, the junction kept 4 bases outside the gene matches. The germline V gene has CDR1 SGHRS and CDR2 YFSETQ. The CDR3 is made up of 13 amino acids.

This clonotype was seen at least ten times. This sequence joins TRBV6-2 or TRBV6-3 and TRBJ1-2; 12 bases agree with TRBD1. This CDR3 region has 16 residues. The V gene end was trimmed by 6 bases and the J gene end by 1 base; junction bases not matched to a gene: 6. Looked up from germline, CDR1 is MNHEY and CDR2 is SVGEGT. The CDR3 DNA is TGTGCCAGCAGCAGGGGACAGGGGGCCGATAACTATGGCTACACCTTC. This translates into CASSRGQGADNYGYTF.

This clonotype appeared many times. The chain combines TRBV18 with TRBJ2-2; D remains ambiguous. In germline, CDR1 is KGHSH, CDR2 LQKENI. V dropped 1 base and J dropped 5 bases, with 14 bases sitting between them. The CDR3 is made up of 16 amino acids. As DNA, the CDR3 is TGTGCCAGCTCACCACTGGTAGCCGGAGAGACCGGGGAGCTGTTTTTT. Its translation: CASSPLVAGETGELFF.

This clonotype was seen repeatedly, ten times or more. The chain couples TRBV5-1 to TRBJ2-1; 14 nucleotides match TRBD2. The germline gives CDR1 SGHRS, CDR2 YFSETQ. CDR3 size: 18 residues. V lost 0 bases, J lost 9 bases, and 11 bases stayed unmatched. The CDR3 coding sequence is TGCGCCAGCAGCTTGGACCCGACTAGCGGGGGGGCATTAGTTGAGCAGTTCTTC. As protein: CASSLDPTSGGALVEQFF.

In this sample, this clonotype turned up many times. The chain joins TRBV27 to TRBJ1-2, with D uncertain. There are 16 residues in the CDR3. Trimming removed 5 bases at V and 2 bases at J, with 18 bases between. The V gene's germline CDR1 is MNHEY and CDR2 SMNVEV (reference sequence). CDR3 sequence (DNA): TGTGCCAGCAGTCCTCTGGGGTATGCGGGAAACTATGGCTACACCTTC. Translation: CASSPLGYAGNYGYTF.

The table lists this clonotype with a few counts. At one end, the junction sequence differs from germline, possibly due to a read error. This sequence joins TRBV11-1 and TRBJ2-1, with 7 bases fitting TRBD1. Per germline, CDR1 SGHAT and CDR2 FQDESV (reference sequence). The CDR3 totals 17 residues. The CDR3 DNA reads TGTTCCAGCAGCCCTTCTTCTCACAGGGGTCTTTACAATGAGCAGTTCTTC. It specifies CSSSPSSHRGLYNEQFF.

This clonotype was recorded many times. The germline gene is not matched at one end of the junction; a read error may be the cause. The rearrangement joins TRBV29-1 to TRBJ2-7; a weak D match, TRBD2 (6 bases). Germline V CDR1 and CDR2: SQVTM, ANQGSEA. The CDR3 spans 14 residues. CDR3 bases: TGCAGCGTTCCCTCTGGGGACTTAATGGGGGAGCAGTGCTTC. It is translated as CSVPSGDLMGEQCF.

This clonotype was counted at least ten times. This sequence joins TRBV11-2 and TRBJ1-2, with D possibly matching TRBD1 (6 bases). Germline V lookup: CDR1 SGHAT, CDR2 FQNNGV. Trimming pared 4 bases from V and 7 bases from J, leaving 13 bases between. The CDR3 has 13 amino acids. The CDR3 protein is CASSSLTQGGYTF. DNA of the CDR3: TGTGCCAGCAGCTCACTTACACAGGGTGGCTACACCTTC. Together with reference TRBV11-2 and TRBJ1-2, the CDR3 gives the full variable domain: EAGVAQSPRYKIIEKRQSVAFWCNPISGHATLYWYQQILGQGPKLLIQFQNNGVVDDSQLPKDRFSAERLKGVDSTLKIQPAKLEDSAVYLCASSSLTQGGYTFGSGTRLTVV.

At least ten counts were recorded for this clonotype. The V gene is TRBV20-1, the J gene TRBJ2-2; D unresolved. The CDR3 has 16 amino acids. The ends were cut back, 0 bases at V and 3 bases at J, with 14 bases in the middle. The germline gives CDR1 DFQATT, CDR2 SNEGSKA (reference sequence). The CDR3 sequence: CSARDRGGRDTGELFF. The CDR3 DNA reads as TGCAGTGCTAGAGATCGCGGCGGTAGGGACACCGGGGAGCTGTTTTTT.

This clonotype was counted between two and nine times. The chain carries TRBV10-3 and TRBJ2-5, with D perhaps assigned TRBD1 or TRBD2 (5 bases each). Germline CDR1 reads ENHRY; CDR2 reads SYGVKD. V lost 6 bases to trimming and J lost 2 bases, with 13 bases between them. The CDR3 extends over 14 amino acids. The CDR3 spells CAIRTRGLQETQYF. CDR3 DNA: TGTGCCATCAGAACCCGGGGCCTTCAAGAGACCCAGTACTTC.

This clonotype was seen ten or more times. The chain employs TRBV20-1 and TRBJ2-5; D not resolved. Germline lookup yields CDR1 DFQATT and CDR2 SNEGSKA (reference sequence). The CDR3 runs to 12 residues. Trimming cost V 3 bases and J 0 bases, with 5 bases left between them. The CDR3 region has the DNA TGCAGTGCTAGTATCTACCAAGAGACCCAGTACTTC. Translation gives CSASIYQETQYF.

This clonotype was picked up many times. The chain links TRBV29-1 to TRBJ1-4; D unresolved. V lost 4 bases and J 3 bases, leaving 12 bases between the germline ends. The germline V gene encodes CDR1 SQVTM and CDR2 ANQGSEA. The CDR3 runs 14 residues. The CDR3 region has the DNA TGCAGCGTTGGGGCATTGGCTTCTAATGAAAAACTGTTTTTT. It codes for CSVGALASNEKLFF.